The clone carrying this T cell receptor (beta chain) was detected ten times or more. Its antigen is unidentified. Trimming removed 4 bases from V and 2 bases from J, with 12 bases in between. The CDR3 length is 14 residues. CDR1 is SGHTA, CDR2 FQGNSA, per germline. This entry comes from a study of CD8 T cells in ankylosing spondylitis. The authors made TCR beta libraries by quantitative 5'-RACE with molecular barcodes. MiXCR, run by TCRdb on the 5' RACE reads, gives a single entry per CDR3 protein. Seen here are roughly 240,000 distinct CDR3 sequences, over 7% observed once, and the top ten hold 4.8%. Study results and limitations: Ankylosing spondylitis blood seemed to carry a telltale TCR beta motif made of eight or nine highly homologous variants. Prior literature has documented some motif variants in synovial fluid and blood from reactive arthritis.

This receptor was obtained from a female donor with ankylosing spondylitis or in good health (not recorded which). V usage is TRBV7-2 and J usage is TRBJ2-7; D gene ambiguous. Sequenced sample: blood, either unsorted or a sorted T cell fraction (not recorded which). The CDR3 here is CASSYRHGTYEQYF. DNA of the CDR3: TGTGCCAGCAGCTACCGACATGGAACCTACGAGCAGTACTTC.